This TCR beta chain was identified in a study of shared clonotypes between healthy human individuals. Across the whole study: In total, the donors were a couple of women and three men aged 18 to 49. Researchers assigned three CD4 naive, three CD4 memory, two CD8 naive and one CD8 memory plate to each donor. Findings and limits, study-wide: When compared with the clonotypes that were shared by all four sorted-subset donors, the non-shared clonotypes turned out to have lower generation probabilities.

Donors were Caucasian adults residing in Nashville, Tennessee, USA. Germline V gives CDR1 MDHEN, CDR2 SYDVKM. This CDR3 contains 15 residues. V shed 6 bases and J 0 bases; nucleotides not matched to a gene: 4. Measured with immunoSEQ multiplex PCR; TCRdb has only the in-frame clones, and not every one. This sample has around 990,000 clones, with roughly 80% found just once. As to this clone: Its matching antigen is unknown. A much larger clone lies a single base off, so this may be a read error.

The TCR sequence derives from a young man in good health. Some clones in this sample may be carry-over from other donors' samples. The genes are TRBV28 and TRBJ1-3; 8 bases match TRBD1. The sequencing sample was made of memory CD4+ T cells from PBMCs. This sample's subset: CD45RA-negative fraction. The CDR3 DNA reads as TGTGCCAGCAGCGACAGGGGAATCTCTGGAAACACCATATATTTT. Translated, it gives CASSDRGISGNTIYF.